Below, one TCR beta chain is given with its context. Germline CDR1 LGHNA, CDR2 YNFKEQ. With 4 bases clipped from V and 0 bases from J, the junction kept 11 bases outside the gene matches. There are 17 residues in the CDR3. Profiled with immunoSEQ multiplex PCR; TCRdb holds only in-frame clones, not every one. Here the sample spans 40,000 to 60,000 clones, about 90% being singletons. This record comes from a study of T cell changes during pregnancy in multiple sclerosis. The starting material was peripheral blood, obtained in the first trimester of pregnancy. This sequence joins TRBV4-2 and TRBJ1-2, with 7 bases fitting TRBD1. The receptor was isolated from a female donor in good health, enrolled as a control in a pregnancy study. This chain's CDR3 is CASSLLGTRGANYGYTF. As DNA, the CDR3 is TGTGCCAGCAGCCTATTGGGGACCAGGGGGGCTAACTATGGCTACACCTTC.